The source of this T cell receptor delta chain is a study of γδ T cells in repeated Plasmodium falciparum infection. Study overall: The natural-infection arm compared Malian children under seasonal malaria with matched Australian children. Malian samples came from no-transmission periods or across acute febrile malaria episodes.

TCRdb ran CATT on the multiplex PCR reads. In the table there are approximately 90,000 delta-chain clones, over 0.9% of which are singletons. Of note for this clone: The translation of this DNA and the TCRdb protein of a much larger clone differ at residue 14, probably owing to a read error; the protein shown here is translated from the DNA.

Sequenced input: gamma-delta T cells from blood. The sequence was collected from a pool of human donors (malaria-infected and uninfected, not separated).

CDR3 amino acids: CALEEAGVGVTDKPIF. The CDR3 bases are TGTGCTCTGGAGGAAGCAGGGGTGGGGGTCACCGATAAACCCATCTTT. The chain is built from TRDV1 and TRDJ1, with D possibly TRDD3 on 6 matching bases. From germline, CDR1 is TSWWSYY and CDR2 QGS. The CDR3 has 16 residues.